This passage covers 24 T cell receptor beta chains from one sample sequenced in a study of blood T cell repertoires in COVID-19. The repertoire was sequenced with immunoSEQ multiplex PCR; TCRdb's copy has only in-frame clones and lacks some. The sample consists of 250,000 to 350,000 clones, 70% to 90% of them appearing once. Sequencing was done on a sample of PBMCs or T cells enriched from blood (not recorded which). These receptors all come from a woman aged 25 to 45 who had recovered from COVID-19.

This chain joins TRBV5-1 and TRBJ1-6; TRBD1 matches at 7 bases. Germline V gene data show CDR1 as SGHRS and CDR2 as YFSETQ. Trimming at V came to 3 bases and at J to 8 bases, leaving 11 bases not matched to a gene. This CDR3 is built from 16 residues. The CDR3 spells CASSYVSGGSYSPLHF. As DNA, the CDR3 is TGCGCCAGCAGCTACGTGTCAGGGGGATCATATTCACCCCTCCACTTT. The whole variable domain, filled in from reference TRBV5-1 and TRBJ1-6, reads KAGVTQTPRYLIKTRGQQVTLSCSPISGHRSVSWYQQTPGQGLQFLFEYFSETQRNKGNFPGRFSGRQFSNSRSEMNVSTLELGDSALYLCASSYVSGGSYSPLHFGNGTRLTVT.

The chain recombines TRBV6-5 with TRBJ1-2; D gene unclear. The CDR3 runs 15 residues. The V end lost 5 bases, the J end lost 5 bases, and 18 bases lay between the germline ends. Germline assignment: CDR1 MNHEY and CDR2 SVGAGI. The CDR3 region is CASSPQAEGWYGYTF. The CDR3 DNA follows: TGTGCCAGCAGTCCCCAAGCAGAGGGATGGTATGGCTACACCTTC.

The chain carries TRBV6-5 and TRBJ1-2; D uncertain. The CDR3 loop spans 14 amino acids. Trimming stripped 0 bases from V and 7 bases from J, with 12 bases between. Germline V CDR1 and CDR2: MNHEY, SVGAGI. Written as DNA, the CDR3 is TGTGCCAGCAGTTACTCCTCGGGTAGTGGTGGCTACACCTTC. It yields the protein CASSYSSGSGGYTF.

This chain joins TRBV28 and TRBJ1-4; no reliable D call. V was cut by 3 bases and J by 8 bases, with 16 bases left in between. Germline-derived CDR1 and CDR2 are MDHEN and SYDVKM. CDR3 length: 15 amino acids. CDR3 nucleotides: TGTGCCAGCAGTTTGATCCTGTCCGGTTCAGAAAAACTGTTTTTT. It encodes CASSLILSGSEKLFF.

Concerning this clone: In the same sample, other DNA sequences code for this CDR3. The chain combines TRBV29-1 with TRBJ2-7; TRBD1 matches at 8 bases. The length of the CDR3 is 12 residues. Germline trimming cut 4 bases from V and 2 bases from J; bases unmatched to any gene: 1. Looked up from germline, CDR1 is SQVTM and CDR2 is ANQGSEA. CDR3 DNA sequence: TGCAGCGTTGCAGGGGGCACCTACGAGCAGTACTTC. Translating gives CSVAGGTYEQYF.

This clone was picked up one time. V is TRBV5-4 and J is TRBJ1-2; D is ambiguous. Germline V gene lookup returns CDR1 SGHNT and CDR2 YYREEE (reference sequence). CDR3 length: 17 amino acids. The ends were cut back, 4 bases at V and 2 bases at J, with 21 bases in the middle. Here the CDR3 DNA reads TGTGCCAGCAGCCCGGAGCCGGAGAGTGGTAGAAACTATGGCTACACCTTC. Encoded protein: CASSPEPESGRNYGYTF. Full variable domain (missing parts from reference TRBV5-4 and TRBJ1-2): ETGVTQSPTHLIKTRGQQVTLRCSSQSGHNTVSWYQQALGQGPQFIFQYYREEENGRGNFPPRFSGLQFPNYSSELNVNALELDDSALYLCASSPEPESGRNYGYTFGSGTRLTVV.

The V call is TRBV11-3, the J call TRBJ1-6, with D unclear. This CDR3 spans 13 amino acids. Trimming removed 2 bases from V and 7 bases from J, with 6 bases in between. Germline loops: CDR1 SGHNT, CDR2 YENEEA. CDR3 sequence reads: CASSLTWNSPLHF. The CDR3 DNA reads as TGTGCCAGCAGCTTAACATGGAATTCACCCCTCCACTTT.

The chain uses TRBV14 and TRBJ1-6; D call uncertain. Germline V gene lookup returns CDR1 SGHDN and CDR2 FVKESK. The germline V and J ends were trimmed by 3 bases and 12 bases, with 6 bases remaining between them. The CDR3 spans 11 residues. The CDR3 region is CASSHTRPLHF. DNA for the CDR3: TGTGCCAGCAGCCACACCAGACCCCTCCACTTT.

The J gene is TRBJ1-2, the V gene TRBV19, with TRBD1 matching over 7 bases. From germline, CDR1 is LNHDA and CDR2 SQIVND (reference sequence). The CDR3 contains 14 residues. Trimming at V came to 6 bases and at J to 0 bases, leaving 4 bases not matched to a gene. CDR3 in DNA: TGTGCCAGTAGACGGCAGGGGGCTAACTATGGCTACACCTTC. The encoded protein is CASRRQGANYGYTF.

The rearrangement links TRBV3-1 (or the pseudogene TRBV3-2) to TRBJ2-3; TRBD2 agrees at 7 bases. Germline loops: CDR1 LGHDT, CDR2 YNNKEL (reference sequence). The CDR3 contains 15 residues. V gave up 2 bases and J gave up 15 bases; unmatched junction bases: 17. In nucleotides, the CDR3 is TGTGCCAGCAGCCAAATCTCGGCGGGAGCAGGCCCTCAATATTTT. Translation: CASSQISAGAGPQYF.

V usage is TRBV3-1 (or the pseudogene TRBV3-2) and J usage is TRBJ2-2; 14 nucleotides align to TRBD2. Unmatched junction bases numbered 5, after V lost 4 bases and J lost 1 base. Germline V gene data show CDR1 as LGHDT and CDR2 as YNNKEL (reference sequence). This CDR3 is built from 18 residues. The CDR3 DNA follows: TGTGCCAGCAGCCCGACTAGCGGGAGGGCCAAGAACACCGGGGAGCTGTTTTTT. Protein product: CASSPTSGRAKNTGELFF.

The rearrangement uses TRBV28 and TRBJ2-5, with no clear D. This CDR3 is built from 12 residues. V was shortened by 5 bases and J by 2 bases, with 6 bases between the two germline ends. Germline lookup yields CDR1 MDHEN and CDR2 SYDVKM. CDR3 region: CASSTTQETQYF. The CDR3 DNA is TGTGCCAGCAGTACCACACAAGAGACCCAGTACTTC.

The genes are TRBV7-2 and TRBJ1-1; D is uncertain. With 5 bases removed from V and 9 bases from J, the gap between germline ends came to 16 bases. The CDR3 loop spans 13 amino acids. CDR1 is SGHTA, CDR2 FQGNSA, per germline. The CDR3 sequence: CASSLPDSGKAFF. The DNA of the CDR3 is TGTGCCAGCAGCCTCCCCGACTCGGGGAAAGCTTTCTTT.

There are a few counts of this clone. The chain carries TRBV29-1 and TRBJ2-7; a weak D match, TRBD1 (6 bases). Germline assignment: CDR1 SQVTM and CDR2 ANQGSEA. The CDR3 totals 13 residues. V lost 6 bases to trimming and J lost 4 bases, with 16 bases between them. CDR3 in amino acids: CSVVTGTFYEQYF. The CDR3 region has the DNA TGCAGCGTGGTTACCGGGACATTTTACGAGCAGTACTTC.

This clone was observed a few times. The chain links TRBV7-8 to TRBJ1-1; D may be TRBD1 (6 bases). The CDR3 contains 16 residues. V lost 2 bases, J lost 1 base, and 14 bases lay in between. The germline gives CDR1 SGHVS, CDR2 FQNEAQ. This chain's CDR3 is CASSLMAGVRNTEAFF. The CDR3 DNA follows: TGTGCCAGCAGCTTAATGGCAGGGGTGAGGAACACTGAAGCTTTCTTT.

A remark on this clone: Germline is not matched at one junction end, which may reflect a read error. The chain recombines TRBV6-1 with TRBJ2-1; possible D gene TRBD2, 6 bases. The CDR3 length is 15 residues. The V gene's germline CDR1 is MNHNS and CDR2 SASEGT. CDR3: CAGRGDLSSYNEQFF. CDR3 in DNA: TGTGCCGGCAGAGGGGACTTGAGCTCCTACAATGAGCAGTTCTTC.

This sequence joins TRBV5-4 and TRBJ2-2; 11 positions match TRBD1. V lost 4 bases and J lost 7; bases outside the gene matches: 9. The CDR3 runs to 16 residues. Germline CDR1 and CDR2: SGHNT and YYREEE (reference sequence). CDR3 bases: TGTGCCAGCAGCCCAGTCAGGACAGGGGGCTTCGGGGAGCTGTTTTTT. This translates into CASSPVRTGGFGELFF.

The CDR3 loop reads CASSVTGTGGTEAFF. As DNA, the CDR3 is TGCGCCAGCAGTGTGACCGGGACAGGGGGAACTGAAGCTTTCTTT. V usage is TRBV10-2 and J usage is TRBJ1-1; TRBD1 matches 11 bases. The germline gives CDR1 WSHSY, CDR2 SAAADI. V lost 4 bases, J lost 5 bases, and 6 bases stayed unmatched. This CDR3 region has 15 residues.

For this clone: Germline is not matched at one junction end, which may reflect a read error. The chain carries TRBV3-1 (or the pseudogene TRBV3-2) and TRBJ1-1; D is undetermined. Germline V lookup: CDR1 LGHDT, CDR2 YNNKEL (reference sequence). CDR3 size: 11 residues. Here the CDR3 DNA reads TGTGCCAGCAGCCATGAGGCCTCGCTGTTATTT. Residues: CASSHEASLLF.

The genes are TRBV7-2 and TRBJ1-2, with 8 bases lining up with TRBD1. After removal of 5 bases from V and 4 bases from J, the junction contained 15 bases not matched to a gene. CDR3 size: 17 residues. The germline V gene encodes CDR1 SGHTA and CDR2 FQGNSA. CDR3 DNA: TGTGCCAGCAGCCCCACCGTCCTCAGGGGGCCAGGCTATGGCTACACCTTC. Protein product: CASSPTVLRGPGYGYTF.

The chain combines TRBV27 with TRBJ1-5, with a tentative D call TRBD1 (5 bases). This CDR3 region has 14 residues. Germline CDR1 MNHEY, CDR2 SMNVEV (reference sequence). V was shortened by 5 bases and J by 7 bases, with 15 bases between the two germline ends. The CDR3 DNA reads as TGTGCCAGCAGTCCTTGGGGGGGGAAGCAGCCCCAGCATTTT. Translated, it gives CASSPWGGKQPQHF.

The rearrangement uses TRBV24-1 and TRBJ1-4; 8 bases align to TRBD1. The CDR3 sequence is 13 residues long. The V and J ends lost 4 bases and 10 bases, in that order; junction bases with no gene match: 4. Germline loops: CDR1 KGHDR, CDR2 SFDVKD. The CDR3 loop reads CATSDADRGKLFF. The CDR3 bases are TGTGCCACCAGTGACGCCGACAGGGGAAAACTGTTTTTT.

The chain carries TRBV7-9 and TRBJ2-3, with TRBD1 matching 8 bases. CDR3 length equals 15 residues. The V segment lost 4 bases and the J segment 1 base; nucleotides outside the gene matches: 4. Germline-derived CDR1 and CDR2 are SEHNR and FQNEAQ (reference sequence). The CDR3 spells CASSSTGDGTDTQYF. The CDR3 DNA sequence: TGTGCCAGCAGCTCGACAGGGGACGGCACAGATACGCAGTATTTT.

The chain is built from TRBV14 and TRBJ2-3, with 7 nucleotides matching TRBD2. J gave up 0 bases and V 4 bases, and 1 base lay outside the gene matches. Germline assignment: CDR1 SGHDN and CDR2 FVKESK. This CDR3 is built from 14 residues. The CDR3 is CASSRSGSTDTQYF. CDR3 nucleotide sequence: TGTGCCAGCAGCCGTAGCGGGAGCACAGATACGCAGTATTTT.